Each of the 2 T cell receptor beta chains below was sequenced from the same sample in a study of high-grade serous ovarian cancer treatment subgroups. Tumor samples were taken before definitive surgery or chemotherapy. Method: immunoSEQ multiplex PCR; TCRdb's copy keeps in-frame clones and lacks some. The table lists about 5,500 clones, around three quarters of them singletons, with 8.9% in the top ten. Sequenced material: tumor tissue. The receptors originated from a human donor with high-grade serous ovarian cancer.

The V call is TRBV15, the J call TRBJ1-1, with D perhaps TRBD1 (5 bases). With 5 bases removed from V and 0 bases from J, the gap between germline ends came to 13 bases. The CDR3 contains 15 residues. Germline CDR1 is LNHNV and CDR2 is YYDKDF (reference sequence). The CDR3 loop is CATSQGGRLNTEAFF. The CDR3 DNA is TGTGCCACCAGCCAGGGAGGGCGGCTGAACACTGAAGCTTTCTTT.

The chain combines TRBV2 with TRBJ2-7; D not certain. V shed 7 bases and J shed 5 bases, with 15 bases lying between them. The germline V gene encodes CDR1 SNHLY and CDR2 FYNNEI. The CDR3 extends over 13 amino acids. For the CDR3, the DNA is TGTGCCAGCACAATTAGGGTAGCCCACGAGCAGTACTTC. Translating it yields CASTIRVAHEQYF. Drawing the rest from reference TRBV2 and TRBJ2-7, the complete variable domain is EPEVTQTPSHQVTQMGQEVILRCVPISNHLYFYWYRQILGQKVEFLVSFYNNEISEKSEIFDDQFSVERPDGSNFTLKIRSTKLEDSAMYFCASTIRVAHEQYFGPGTRLTVT.